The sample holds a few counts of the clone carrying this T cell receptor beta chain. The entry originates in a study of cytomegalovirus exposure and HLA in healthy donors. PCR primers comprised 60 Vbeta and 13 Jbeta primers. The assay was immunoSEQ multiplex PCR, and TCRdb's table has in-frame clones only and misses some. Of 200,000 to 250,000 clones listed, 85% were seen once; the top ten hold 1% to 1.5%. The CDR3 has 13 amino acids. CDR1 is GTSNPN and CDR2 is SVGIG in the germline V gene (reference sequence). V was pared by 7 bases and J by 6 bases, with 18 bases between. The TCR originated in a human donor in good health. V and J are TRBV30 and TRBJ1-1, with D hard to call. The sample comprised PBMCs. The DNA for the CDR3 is TGTGCCTCCAAGGGAGTTACTTGGGCTGAAGCTTTCTTT. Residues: CASKGVTWAEAFF. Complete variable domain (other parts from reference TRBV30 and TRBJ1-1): SQTIHQWPATLVQPVGSPLSLECTVEGTSNPNLYWYRQAAGRGLQLLFYSVGIGQISSEVPQNLSASRPQDRQFILSSKKLLLSDSGFYLCASKGVTWAEAFFGQGTRLTVV.